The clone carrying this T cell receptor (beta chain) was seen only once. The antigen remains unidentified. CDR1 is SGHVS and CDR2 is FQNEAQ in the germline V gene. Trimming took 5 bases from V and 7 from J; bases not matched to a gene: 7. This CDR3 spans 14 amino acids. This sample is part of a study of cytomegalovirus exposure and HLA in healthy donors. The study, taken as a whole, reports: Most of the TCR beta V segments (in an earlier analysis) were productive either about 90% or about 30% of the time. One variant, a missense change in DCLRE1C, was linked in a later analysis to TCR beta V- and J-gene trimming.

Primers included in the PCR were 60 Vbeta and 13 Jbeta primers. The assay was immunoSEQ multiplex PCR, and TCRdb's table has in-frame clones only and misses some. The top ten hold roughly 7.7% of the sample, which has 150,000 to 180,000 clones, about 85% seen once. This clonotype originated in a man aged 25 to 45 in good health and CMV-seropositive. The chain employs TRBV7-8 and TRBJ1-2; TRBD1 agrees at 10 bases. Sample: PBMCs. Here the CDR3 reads CASSIPTGGSGYTF. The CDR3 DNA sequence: TGTGCCAGCAGCATCCCGACAGGGGGCAGTGGCTACACCTTC.